The 10 T cell receptor beta chains below all came from one sample that was sequenced in a study of post-analysis software for immune sequencing data. Study-wide results and limits: TRBV segments more frequent in patients than in controls numbered five and included TRBV5-6, TRBV5-1 and TRBV20-1.

Unique molecular identifiers were built into the TCR beta cDNA libraries. TCRdb passed the PCR reads through MiXCR, listing each CDR3 protein once. Counted here are 700,000 to 800,000 distinct CDR3 sequences, about 27% occurring once; the ten biggest clones make up more than 0.45%. Their antigen targets remain unknown. Sequencing used blood. The receptor source for this set is a girl aged 5 to 17 with multiple sclerosis.

The chain has TRBV7-8 and TRBJ1-2; no clear D. Trimming cost V 4 bases and J 5 bases, with 11 bases left between them. The CDR3 is made up of 13 amino acids. Germline CDR1 SGHVS, CDR2 FQNEAQ. The CDR3 nucleotides read TGTGCCAGCAGCTCGGACGGTAGTTATGGCTACACCTTC. It yields the protein CASSSDGSYGYTF.

This clonotype has more than one count but fewer than ten. The chain couples TRBV6-5 to TRBJ1-2; D perhaps matches TRBD1 (6 bases). This CDR3 comprises 14 residues. Germline CDR1 reads MNHEY; CDR2 reads SVGAGI. V dropped 4 bases and J dropped 8 bases, with 17 bases sitting between them. CDR3 loop: CASSSPEGVGGYTF. The DNA of the CDR3 is TGTGCCAGCAGTTCCCCGGAGGGGGTGGGCGGCTACACCTTC.

This chain connects TRBV6-1 to TRBJ2-7, with D possibly TRBD1 on 5 matching bases. Germline V gene sequence: CDR1 MNHNS, CDR2 SASEGT. Trimming took off 7 bases at V and 7 bases at J, with 11 bases between the two ends. This CDR3 spans 11 amino acids. The CDR3 DNA sequence: TGTGCCAGCACAGAACAGGAAGAGCAGTACTTC. It translates to CASTEQEEQYF.

This clonotype has a count of ten or more. This chain links TRBV29-1 with TRBJ2-1, with 7 bases matching TRBD2. This CDR3 has 14 residues. The V gene end was trimmed by 7 bases and the J gene end by 7 bases; junction bases not matched to a gene: 13. Germline V gives CDR1 SQVTM, CDR2 ANQGSEA. In DNA, the CDR3 is TGCAGCGCGACGGGGGACGGGGGGTGGAATGAGCAGTTCTTC. This translates into CSATGDGGWNEQFF.

This clonotype was counted once. This chain connects TRBV5-1 to TRBJ1-6, with D hard to call. Per germline, CDR1 SGHRS and CDR2 YFSETQ. This CDR3 has 15 residues. Trimming pared 4 bases from V and 2 bases from J, leaving 10 bases between. The CDR3 here is CASSIDIPYNSPLHF. CDR3 in DNA: TGCGCCAGCAGCATAGACATCCCCTATAATTCACCCCTCCACTTT.

This clonotype was seen only a few times. The CDR3 loop reads CASSLPMNTEAFF. DNA for the CDR3: TGTGCCAGCAGCTTACCTATGAACACTGAAGCTTTCTTT. The rearrangement joins TRBV7-9 to TRBJ1-1; no definite D call. CDR3 size: 13 residues. Germline V lookup: CDR1 SEHNR, CDR2 FQNEAQ (reference sequence). With 2 bases removed from V and 0 bases from J, the gap between germline ends came to 4 bases.

This clonotype was seen only a few times. V is TRBV6-1 and J is TRBJ1-1; 9 nucleotides align to TRBD1. Trimming took 5 bases from V and 11 from J; bases not matched to a gene: 9. Germline values: CDR1 MNHNS, CDR2 SASEGT. This CDR3 is built from 13 residues. The CDR3 nucleotides read TGTGCCAGCAGTTCGATCGGGACAGGGCGCGCTTTCTTT. Protein sequence: CASSSIGTGRAFF.

Details on this clonotype: This may arise from a read error, as a much more abundant clone is one base away. The chain combines TRBV10-3 with TRBJ2-1; 12 bases match TRBD2. This CDR3 is built from 15 residues. Germline V gene data show CDR1 as ENHRY and CDR2 as SYGVKD. The CDR3 loop reads CAISGLAGNTNGQFF. The CDR3 nucleotides read TGTGCCATCAGCGGACTAGCGGGGAATACTAATGGGCAGTTCTTC.

This chain connects TRBV7-9 to TRBJ1-4; 9 nucleotides match TRBD1. The CDR3 loop spans 16 amino acids. Trimming removed 5 bases from V and 4 bases from J; junction bases left unmatched: 8. Germline assignment: CDR1 SEHNR and CDR2 FQNEAQ (reference sequence). The CDR3 coding sequence is TGTGCCAGCAGCCAGCGCCGGGACAGGGTTAATGAAAAACTGTTTTTT. It encodes CASSQRRDRVNEKLFF.

The rearrangement joins TRBV12-3 or TRBV12-4 to TRBJ1-5; a possible D gene is TRBD1 (6 bases). This CDR3 has 16 residues. V lost 1 base and J lost 6, with 16 bases in between. The CDR3 sequence: CASSLVMRGLGQPQHF. The CDR3, as DNA: TGTGCCAGCAGTTTAGTAATGAGGGGGTTAGGTCAGCCCCAGCATTTT.